Following are 19 T cell receptor beta chains from one sample sequenced in a study of blood T cell repertoires in COVID-19. Libraries were prepared by immunoSEQ multiplex PCR; TCRdb keeps only in-frame clonotypes and omits some of them. The sample comprises roughly 100,000 clones, 76% of which are singletons, and about 7% rests with the top ten. Material: peripheral blood. These receptors were obtained from a man aged 65 to 79 with acute or convalescent COVID-19.

The genes are TRBV21-1 and TRBJ2-7; the table's D call, TRBD2, has no DNA check behind it. TRBV21-1 has pseudogene status. This CDR3 is built from 19 residues. CDR3 DNA: TGTGCCAGCAGCAAGGGTACGAAAGCCGGGATCACTTACTCCTACGAGCAGTACTTC. It encodes CASSKGTKAGITYSYEQYF.

The chain couples TRBV6-6 to TRBJ1-4, with D perhaps matching TRBD1 (6 bases). Germline CDR1 MNHNY, CDR2 SVGAGI (reference sequence). CDR3 length equals 13 residues. V was shortened by 11 bases and J by 5 bases, with 15 bases between the two germline ends. The CDR3 nucleotides are TGTGCCTGCTCGGTGGACAGCAATGAAAAACTGTTTTTT. It is translated as CACSVDSNEKLFF.

J is TRBJ1-4 and V is TRBV10-2; TRBD1 matches at 7 bases. The V segment lost 5 bases and the J segment 0 bases; nucleotides outside the gene matches: 3. The CDR3 is 15 residues long. Germline V CDR1 and CDR2: WSHSY, SAAADI. In DNA, the CDR3 is TGCGCCAGCAGTACCGGACAGGCAACTAATGAAAAACTGTTTTTT. Its translation is CASSTGQATNEKLFF.

The chain is built from TRBV6-1 and TRBJ1-4, with D possibly TRBD1 on 5 matching bases. Germline lookup yields CDR1 MNHNS and CDR2 SASEGT. The CDR3 covers 17 residues. The ends were cut back, 3 bases at V and 4 bases at J, with 18 bases in the middle. The CDR3 DNA is TGTGCCAGCAGTGATCGGTCTGTTGGGACTCATAATGAAAAACTGTTTTTT. It specifies CASSDRSVGTHNEKLFF.

The J gene is TRBJ2-2, the V gene TRBV6-4, with 7 bases matching TRBD1. The CDR3 is 14 residues long. Germline values: CDR1 MRHNA, CDR2 SNTAGT. The V gene end was trimmed by 8 bases and the J gene end by 0 bases; junction bases not matched to a gene: 3. The CDR3 DNA follows: TGTGCCAGCCGGGGACAGACGAACACCGGGGAGCTGTTTTTT. Translation gives CASRGQTNTGELFF.

This chain uses TRBV28 with TRBJ1-2; 7 bases line up with TRBD1. The V gene's germline CDR1 is MDHEN and CDR2 SYDVKM. The length of the CDR3 is 14 residues. Losses at the gene ends were 6 bases for V and 2 bases for J; bases not matched to a gene: 6. CDR3 sequence (DNA): TGTGCCAGCAGACCGGGACAGCCCAACTATGGCTACACCTTC. It translates to CASRPGQPNYGYTF.

The chain uses TRBV29-1 and TRBJ2-1; 11 bases agree with TRBD2. From germline, CDR1 is SQVTM and CDR2 ANQGSEA. Trimming took 3 bases from V and 9 from J; bases not matched to a gene: 10. The CDR3 is 15 amino acids. This CDR3 reads CSVERDTSGSGEQFF. The CDR3 nucleotides read TGCAGCGTTGAGAGAGATACTAGCGGGAGTGGTGAGCAGTTCTTC.

This clone was recorded a few times. V usage is TRBV11-3 and J usage is TRBJ2-1; TRBD2 aligns across 10 bases. This CDR3 is built from 15 residues. CDR1 and CDR2 from the germline V gene are SGHNT and YENEEA. The V and J ends lost 4 bases and 3 bases, in that order; junction bases with no gene match: 3. The CDR3 sequence: CASSSGLAYYNEQFF. The CDR3 region has the DNA TGTGCCAGCAGCTCGGGACTAGCGTACTACAATGAGCAGTTCTTC.

The gene calls are TRBV2 and TRBJ1-5, with 7 bases identical to TRBD1. CDR1 is SNHLY and CDR2 is FYNNEI in the germline V gene. This CDR3 has 16 residues. V lost 4 bases to trimming and J lost 1 base; unmatched junction nucleotides: 7. The CDR3 sequence is CASSARQGRSNQPQHF. In DNA, the CDR3 is TGTGCCAGCAGTGCGCGACAGGGACGGAGCAATCAGCCCCAGCATTTT.

The chain couples TRBV5-8 to TRBJ1-1, with a weak D call TRBD1 (6 bases). V was shortened by 2 bases and J by 5 bases, with 16 bases between the two germline ends. Germline V gene data show CDR1 as SGHTS and CDR2 as YDEGEE. This CDR3 spans 15 amino acids. In DNA form, the CDR3 reads TGTGCCAGCAGCTTTCACAGGGTGGAAGGGACTGAAGCTTTCTTT. This gives the protein CASSFHRVEGTEAFF.

The sample holds a few counts of this clone. V is TRBV6-6 and J is TRBJ2-7; 9 bases map to TRBD1. The CDR3 loop spans 14 amino acids. The germline V gene encodes CDR1 MNHNY and CDR2 SVGAGI (reference sequence). The ends lost 6 bases at V and 4 bases at J; junction bases unmatched: 7. The CDR3 protein is CASSFGTGRYEQYV. For the CDR3, the DNA is TGTGCCAGCAGCTTCGGGACAGGGAGGTACGAGCAGTACGTC.

The V call is TRBV29-1, the J call TRBJ1-1; D perhaps matches TRBD1 (5 bases). CDR3 length: 13 residues. Germline V gene sequence: CDR1 SQVTM, CDR2 ANQGSEA. CDR3: CTINRPENTEAFF. DNA of the CDR3: TGCACTATAAACAGGCCCGAGAACACTGAAGCTTTCTTT.

The gene calls are TRBV6-5 and TRBJ1-1; D is possibly TRBD1 (6 bases). Per germline, CDR1 MNHEY and CDR2 SVGAGI. V was pared by 4 bases and J by 0 bases, with 9 bases between. The CDR3 length is 14 residues. This CDR3 is CASSFGQLNTEAFF. CDR3 in DNA: TGTGCCAGCAGTTTCGGACAGTTGAACACTGAAGCTTTCTTT.

The J gene is TRBJ2-3, the V gene TRBV27; 8 bases fit TRBD1. Per germline, CDR1 MNHEY and CDR2 SMNVEV (reference sequence). V lost 2 bases, J lost 2 bases, and 9 bases stayed unmatched. The CDR3 consists of 17 residues. CDR3 in amino acids: CASSLTVAGGITDTQYF. CDR3 sequence (DNA): TGTGCCAGCAGTTTAACGGTCGCAGGGGGCATCACAGATACGCAGTATTTT.

Only a few counts were recorded for this clone. The V and J genes are TRBV5-1 and TRBJ2-2; tentatively, D is TRBD1 (9 bases). CDR3 length: 17 amino acids. CDR1 and CDR2 from the germline V gene are SGHRS and YFSETQ. Deletions cut 3 bases from V and 6 bases from J, with 21 bases between. For the CDR3, the DNA is TGCGCCAGCAGCTGGCGGGGGGACAGGGTAAACGCCGGGGAGCTGTTTTTT. Its protein product is CASSWRGDRVNAGELFF.

The genes are TRBV5-4 and TRBJ2-2; the match to TRBD2 covers 9 bases. Germline assignment: CDR1 SGHNT and CDR2 YYREEE (reference sequence). This CDR3 contains 18 residues. The V and J ends lost 2 bases and 7 bases, in that order; junction bases with no gene match: 15. The DNA of the CDR3 is TGTGCCAGCAGCTTTCCCCCCGGGACTAGCATTTCCGGCGGGGAGCTGTTTTTT. It codes for CASSFPPGTSISGGELFF.

J is TRBJ2-1 and V is TRBV5-6; D possibly corresponds to TRBD2 (6 bases). From germline, CDR1 is SGHDT and CDR2 YYEEEE. The ends were cut back, 4 bases at V and 9 bases at J, with 26 bases in the middle. The CDR3 contains 17 residues. CDR3: CASSNFLRRVSFGEQFF. The CDR3 DNA follows: TGTGCCAGCAGCAACTTCCTTAGGAGGGTTAGCTTCGGTGAGCAGTTCTTC.

V and J are TRBV28 and TRBJ2-3, with D maybe TRBD2 (5 bases). This CDR3 region has 14 residues. Trimming took off 8 bases at V and 5 bases at J, with 17 bases between the two ends. CDR1 and CDR2 (germline): MDHEN, SYDVKM. CDR3 in DNA: TGTGCCAGCTCACCAAGGGAGACAATAGATACGCAGTATTTT. It codes for CASSPRETIDTQYF. The whole variable domain, remainder taken from reference TRBV28 and TRBJ2-3, is DVKVTQSSRYLVKRTGEKVFLECVQDMDHENMFWYRQDPGLGLRLIYFSYDVKMKEKGDIPEGYSVSREKKERFSLILESASTNQTSMYLCASSPRETIDTQYFGPGTRLTVL.

The chain has TRBV30 and TRBJ1-5; the D is unclear. The CDR3 runs to 18 residues. Germline assignment: CDR1 GTSNPN and CDR2 SVGIG (reference sequence). V shed 0 bases and J shed 1 base, with 19 bases lying between them. The CDR3 here is CAWSVRSSVPLSNQPQHF. The CDR3 bases are TGTGCCTGGAGTGTACGGAGCTCGGTGCCCTTAAGCAATCAGCCCCAGCATTTT.